This TCR beta chain is drawn from a study of blood T cells in healthy people across ages. On the study more broadly: Template switching retrieved approximately one barcoded beta molecule for each two T cells.

Then a second PCR, running roughly 6 to 12 cycles, was carried out with a sample-barcoded 5' primer and a J-beta primer mix. TCRdb called the 5' RACE reads again in MiXCR, with one record for every CDR3 protein. This table holds 800,000 to 1,300,000 distinct CDR3 sequences, under 30% found once. In regard to this clonotype: Its antigen is not known.

Regarding the study as a whole: Roughly linearly, TCR beta diversity per million T cells fell as age increased. The lack of PBMC sorting stopped any conclusive naive versus antigen-experienced comparison. Long-lived donors carried more naive CD4+ cells and greater diversity than aged donors.

A further study also used this sample, focusing on T cells of mothers and their children.

The source is a girl aged 2 to 10 in good health. Sequenced material: blood.

Here the CDR3 reads CASSLGGTPGTSGNNEQFF. The CDR3 DNA follows: TGCGCCAGCAGCTTGGGGGGGACCCCCGGGACTAGCGGTAACAATGAGCAGTTCTTC. The genes are TRBV5-1 and TRBJ2-1; TRBD2 matches 11 bases. Germline V lookup: CDR1 SGHRS, CDR2 YFSETQ. The CDR3 length is 19 residues. V lost 0 bases and J lost 5; bases outside the gene matches: 13.